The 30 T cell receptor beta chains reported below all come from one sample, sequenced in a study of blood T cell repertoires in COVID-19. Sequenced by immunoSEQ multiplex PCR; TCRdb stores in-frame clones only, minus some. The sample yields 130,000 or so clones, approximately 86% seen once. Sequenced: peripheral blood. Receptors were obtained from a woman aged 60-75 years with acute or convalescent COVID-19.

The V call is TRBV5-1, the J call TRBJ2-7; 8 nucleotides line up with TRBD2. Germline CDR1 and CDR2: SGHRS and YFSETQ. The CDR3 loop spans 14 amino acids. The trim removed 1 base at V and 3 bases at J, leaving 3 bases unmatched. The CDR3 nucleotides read TGCGCCAGCAGCTTGAGTAGCGGGAACTACGAGCAGTACTTC. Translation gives CASSLSSGNYEQYF.

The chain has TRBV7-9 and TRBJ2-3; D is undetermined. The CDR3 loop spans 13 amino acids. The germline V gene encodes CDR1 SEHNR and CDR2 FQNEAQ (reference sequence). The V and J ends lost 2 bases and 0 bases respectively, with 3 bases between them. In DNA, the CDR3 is TGTGCCAGCAGCTTACCGAGCACAGATACGCAGTATTTT. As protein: CASSLPSTDTQYF.

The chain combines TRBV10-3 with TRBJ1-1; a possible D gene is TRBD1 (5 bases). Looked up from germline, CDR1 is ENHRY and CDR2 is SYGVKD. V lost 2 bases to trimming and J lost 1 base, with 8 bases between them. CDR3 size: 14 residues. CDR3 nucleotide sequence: TGTGCCATCAGTGAGGGACACCCGAACACTGAAGCTTTCTTT. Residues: CAISEGHPNTEAFF.

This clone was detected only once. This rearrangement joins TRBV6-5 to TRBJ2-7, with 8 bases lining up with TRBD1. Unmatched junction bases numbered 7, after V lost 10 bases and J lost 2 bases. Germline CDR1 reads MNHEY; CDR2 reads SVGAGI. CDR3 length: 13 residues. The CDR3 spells CAITGQVTYEQYF. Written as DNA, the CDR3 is TGTGCCATAACGGGACAGGTCACCTACGAGCAGTACTTC.

The CDR3 protein is CASSPNRQGTGELFF. In DNA form, the CDR3 reads TGTGCCAGCTCACCGAATCGACAGGGAACCGGGGAGCTGTTTTTT. The rearrangement joins TRBV18 to TRBJ2-2; 7 bases fit TRBD1. CDR3 length equals 15 residues. The germline gives CDR1 KGHSH, CDR2 LQKENI. After removal of 3 bases from V and 5 bases from J, the junction contained 6 bases not matched to a gene.

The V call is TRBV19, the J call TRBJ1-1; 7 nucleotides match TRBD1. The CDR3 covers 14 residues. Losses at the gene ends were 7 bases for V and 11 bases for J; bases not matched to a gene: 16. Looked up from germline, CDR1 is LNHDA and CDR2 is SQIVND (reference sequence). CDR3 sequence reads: CASTTTRDRRDAFF. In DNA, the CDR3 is TGTGCCAGTACTACAACTCGGGACAGAAGGGATGCTTTCTTT.

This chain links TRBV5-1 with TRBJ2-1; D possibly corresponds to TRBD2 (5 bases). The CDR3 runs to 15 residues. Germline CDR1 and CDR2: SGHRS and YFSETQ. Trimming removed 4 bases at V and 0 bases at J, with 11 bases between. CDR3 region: CASSLERISYNEQFF. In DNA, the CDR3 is TGCGCCAGCAGCCTAGAGCGGATCTCCTACAATGAGCAGTTCTTC.

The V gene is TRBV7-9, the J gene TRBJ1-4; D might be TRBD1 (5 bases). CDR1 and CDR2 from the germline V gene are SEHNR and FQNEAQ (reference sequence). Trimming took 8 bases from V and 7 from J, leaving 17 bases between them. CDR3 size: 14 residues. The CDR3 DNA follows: TGTGCCAGCCAGGACCAGGGTAGGGCTGAAAAACTGTTTTTT. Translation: CASQDQGRAEKLFF.

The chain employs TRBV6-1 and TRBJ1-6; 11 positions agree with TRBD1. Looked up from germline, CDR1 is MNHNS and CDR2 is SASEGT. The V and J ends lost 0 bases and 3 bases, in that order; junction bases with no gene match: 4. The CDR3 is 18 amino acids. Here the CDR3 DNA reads TGTGCCAGCAGTGAAGCGCGGGGGACAGGGGGCTATAATTCACCCCTCCACTTT. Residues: CASSEARGTGGYNSPLHF.

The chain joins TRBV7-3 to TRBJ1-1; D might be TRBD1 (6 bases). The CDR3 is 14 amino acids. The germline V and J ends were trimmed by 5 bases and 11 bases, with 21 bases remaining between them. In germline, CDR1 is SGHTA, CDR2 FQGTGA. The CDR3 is CASSPGGLVGEAFF. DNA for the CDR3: TGTGCCAGCAGCCCCGGGGGGCTGGTCGGTGAGGCTTTCTTT.

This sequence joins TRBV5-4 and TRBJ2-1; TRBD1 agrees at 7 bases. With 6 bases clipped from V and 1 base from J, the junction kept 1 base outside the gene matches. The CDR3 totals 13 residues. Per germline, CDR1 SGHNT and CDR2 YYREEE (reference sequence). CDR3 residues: CASIRGSYNEQFF. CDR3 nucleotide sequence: TGTGCCAGCATCAGGGGGTCCTACAATGAGCAGTTCTTC.

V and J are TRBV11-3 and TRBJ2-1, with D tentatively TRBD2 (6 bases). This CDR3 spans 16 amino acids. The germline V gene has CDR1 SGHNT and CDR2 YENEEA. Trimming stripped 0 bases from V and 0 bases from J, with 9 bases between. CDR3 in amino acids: CASSLDGGYSYNEQFF. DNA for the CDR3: TGTGCCAGCAGCTTAGATGGGGGGTACTCCTACAATGAGCAGTTCTTC.

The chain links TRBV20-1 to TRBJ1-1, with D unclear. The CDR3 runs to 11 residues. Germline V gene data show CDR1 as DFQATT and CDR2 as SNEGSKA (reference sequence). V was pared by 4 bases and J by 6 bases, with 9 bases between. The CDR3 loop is CSANSEAEAFF. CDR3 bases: TGCAGTGCTAACTCGGAGGCTGAAGCTTTCTTT.

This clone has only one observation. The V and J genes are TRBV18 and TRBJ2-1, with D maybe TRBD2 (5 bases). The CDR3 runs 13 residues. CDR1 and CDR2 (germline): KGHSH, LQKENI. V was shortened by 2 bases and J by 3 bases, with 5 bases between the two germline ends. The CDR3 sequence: CASSPGSYNEQFF. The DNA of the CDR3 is TGTGCCAGCTCACCAGGGAGCTACAATGAGCAGTTCTTC.

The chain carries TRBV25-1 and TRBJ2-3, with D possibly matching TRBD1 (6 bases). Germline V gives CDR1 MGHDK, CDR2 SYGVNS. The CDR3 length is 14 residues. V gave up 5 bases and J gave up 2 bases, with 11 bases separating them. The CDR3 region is CASSRDTFTDTQYF. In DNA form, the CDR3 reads TGTGCCAGCAGTCGGGACACATTCACAGATACGCAGTATTTT.

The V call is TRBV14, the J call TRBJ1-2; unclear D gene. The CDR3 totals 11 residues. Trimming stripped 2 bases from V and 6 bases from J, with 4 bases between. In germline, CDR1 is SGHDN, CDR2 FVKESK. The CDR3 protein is CASSQLDGYTF. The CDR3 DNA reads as TGTGCCAGCAGCCAACTTGATGGCTACACCTTC. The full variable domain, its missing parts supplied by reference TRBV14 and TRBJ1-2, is EAGVTQFPSHSVIEKGQTVTLRCDPISGHDNLYWYRRVMGKEIKFLLHFVKESKQDESGMPNNRFLAERTGGTYSTLKVQPAELEDSGVYFCASSQLDGYTFGSGTRLTVV.

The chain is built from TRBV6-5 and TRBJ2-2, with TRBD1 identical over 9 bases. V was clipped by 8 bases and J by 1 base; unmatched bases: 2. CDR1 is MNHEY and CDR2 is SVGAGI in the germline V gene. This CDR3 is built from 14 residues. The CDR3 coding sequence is TGTGCCAGCGTGGGACAGGGGAACACCGGGGAGCTGTTTTTT. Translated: CASVGQGNTGELFF.

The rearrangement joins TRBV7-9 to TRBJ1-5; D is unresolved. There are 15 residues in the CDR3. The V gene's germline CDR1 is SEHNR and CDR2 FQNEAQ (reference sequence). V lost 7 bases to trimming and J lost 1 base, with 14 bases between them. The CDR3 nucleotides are TGTGCCAGCACCCAAGGCGGTTTCAGCAATCAGCCCCAGCATTTT. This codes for CASTQGGFSNQPQHF.

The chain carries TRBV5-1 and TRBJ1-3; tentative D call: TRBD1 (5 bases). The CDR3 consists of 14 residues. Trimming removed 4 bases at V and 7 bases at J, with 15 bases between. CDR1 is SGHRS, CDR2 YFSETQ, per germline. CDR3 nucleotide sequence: TGCGCCAGCAGCGATCAGGGCGCAGCGAACACCATATATTTT. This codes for CASSDQGAANTIYF.

The CDR3 loop reads CASSFGTSGVDGYTQYF. DNA of the CDR3: TGTGCCAGCAGCTTCGGGACTAGCGGGGTAGACGGGTATACGCAGTATTTT. The rearrangement links TRBV7-8 to TRBJ2-3; 13 bases line up with TRBD2. V lost 3 bases to trimming and J lost 7 bases; unmatched junction nucleotides: 10. Germline V gene data show CDR1 as SGHVS and CDR2 as FQNEAQ. This CDR3 is built from 17 residues.

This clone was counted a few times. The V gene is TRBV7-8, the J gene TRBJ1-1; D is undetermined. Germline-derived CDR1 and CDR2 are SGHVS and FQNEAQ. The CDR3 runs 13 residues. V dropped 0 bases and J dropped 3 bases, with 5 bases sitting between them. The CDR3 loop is CASSLAVYTEAFF. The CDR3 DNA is TGTGCCAGCAGCTTAGCTGTCTACACTGAAGCTTTCTTT.

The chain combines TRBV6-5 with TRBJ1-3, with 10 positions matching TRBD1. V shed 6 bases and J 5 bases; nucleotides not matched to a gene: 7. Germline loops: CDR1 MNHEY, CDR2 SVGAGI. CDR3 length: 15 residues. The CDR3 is CASRLGQGPRNTIYF. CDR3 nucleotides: TGTGCCAGCAGATTGGGACAGGGGCCCCGAAACACCATATATTTT.

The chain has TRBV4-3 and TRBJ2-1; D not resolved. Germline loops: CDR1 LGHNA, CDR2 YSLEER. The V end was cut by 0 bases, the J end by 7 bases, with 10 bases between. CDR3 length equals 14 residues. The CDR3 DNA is TGCGCCAGCAGCCAAGATCTTCTAGTTAATGAGCAGTTCTTC. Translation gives CASSQDLLVNEQFF.

The CDR3: CASSRTGGNQPQHF. CDR3 DNA: TGTGCCAGCAGCCGGACAGGAGGAAATCAGCCCCAGCATTTT. The rearrangement links TRBV6-2 or TRBV6-3 to TRBJ1-5; 7 bases are shared with TRBD1. Trimming removed 6 bases from V and 4 bases from J; junction bases left unmatched: 6. This CDR3 spans 14 amino acids. Germline V gene data show CDR1 as MNHEY and CDR2 as SVGEGT.

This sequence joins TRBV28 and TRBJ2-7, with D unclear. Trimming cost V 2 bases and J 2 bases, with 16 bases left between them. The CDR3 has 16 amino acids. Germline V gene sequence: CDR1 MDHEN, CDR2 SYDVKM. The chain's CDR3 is CASSLVVGESAYEQYF. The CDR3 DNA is TGTGCCAGCAGTTTAGTGGTTGGCGAGAGCGCCTACGAGCAGTACTTC.

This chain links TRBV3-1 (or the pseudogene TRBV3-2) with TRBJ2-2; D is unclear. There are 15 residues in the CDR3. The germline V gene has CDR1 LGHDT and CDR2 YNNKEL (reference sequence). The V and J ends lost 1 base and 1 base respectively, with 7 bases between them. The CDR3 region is CASSQAQLNTGELFF. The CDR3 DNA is TGTGCCAGCAGCCAAGCTCAGTTGAACACCGGGGAGCTGTTTTTT.

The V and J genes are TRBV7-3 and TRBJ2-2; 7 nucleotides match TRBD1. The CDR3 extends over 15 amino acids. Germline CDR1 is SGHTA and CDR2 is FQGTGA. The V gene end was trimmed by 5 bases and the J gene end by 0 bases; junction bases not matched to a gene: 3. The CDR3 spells CASSRTGANTGELFF. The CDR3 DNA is TGTGCCAGCAGCCGGACAGGCGCGAACACCGGGGAGCTGTTTTTT. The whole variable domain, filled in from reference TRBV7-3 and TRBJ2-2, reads GAGVSQTPSNKVTEKGKYVELRCDPISGHTALYWYRQSLGQGPEFLIYFQGTGAADDSGLPNDRFFAVRPEGSVSTLKIQRTERGDSAVYLCASSRTGANTGELFFGEGSRLTVL.

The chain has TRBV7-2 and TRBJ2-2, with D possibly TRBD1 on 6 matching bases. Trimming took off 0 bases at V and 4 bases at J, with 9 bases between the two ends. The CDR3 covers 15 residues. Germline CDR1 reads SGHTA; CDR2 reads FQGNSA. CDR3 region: CASSLAQGTTGELFF. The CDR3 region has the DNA TGTGCCAGCAGCTTAGCTCAGGGGACCACCGGGGAGCTGTTTTTT.

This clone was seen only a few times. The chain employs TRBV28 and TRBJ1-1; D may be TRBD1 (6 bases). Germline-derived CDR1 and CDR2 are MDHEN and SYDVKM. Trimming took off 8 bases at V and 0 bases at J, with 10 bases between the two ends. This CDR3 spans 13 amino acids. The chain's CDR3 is CASAGQMNTEAFF. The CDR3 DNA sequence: TGTGCCAGCGCAGGACAGATGAACACTGAAGCTTTCTTT.

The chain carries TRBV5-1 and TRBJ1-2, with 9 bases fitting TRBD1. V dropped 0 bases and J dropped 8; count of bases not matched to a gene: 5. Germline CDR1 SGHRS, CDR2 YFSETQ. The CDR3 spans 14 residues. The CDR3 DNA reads TGCGCCAGCAGCTTGGGACGACAGGGGGGAGGCTACACCTTC. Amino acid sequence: CASSLGRQGGGYTF.